This TCR beta chain was recovered during a study of T cell clusters in autoimmune cytopenias. General study results and limits: TRB repertoire shifts in secondary cytopenia and chronic lymphocytic leukemia mostly reflected lymphoma, not autoimmunity.

This CDR3 has 16 amino acids. Germline V gene lookup returns CDR1 SEHNR and CDR2 FQNEAQ (reference sequence). Each sample's input was 200 to 250 ng genomic DNA, approximately 37,500 genome equivalents. Multiplex touch-down PCR amplified TRB using TRB-A and TRB-B pools in one tube. TCRdb re-called the multiplex PCR reads; every CDR3 protein appears as one record, without DNA. This listing includes thousands of distinct CDR3 sequences. In regard to this clonotype: The antigen is not known.

These data also formed part of another study, on T cell repertoires in aging, cancer and after chemotherapy. That investigation notes: The full dataset contained millions of TCR reads. Compared with age-matched healthy donors, untreated hematological or solid cancer patients showed higher blood TCR clonality. In cancer patients, declining TCR diversity with age involved lost richness and lost evenness.

Sequenced input: peripheral blood. V is TRBV7-9 and J is TRBJ2-3; absent DNA, TCRdb's TRBD2 call cannot be checked. The clonotype comes from a human donor in good health. CDR3 sequence: CASSSGLAGNTDTQYF.